Sequencing of this T cell receptor (beta chain) was carried out in a study of blood T cell repertoires in COVID-19. Across the study: COVID-19 samples, acute and convalescent, were from the United States, Italy and Spain. From T cells, B-cell-depleted T cells, or PBMCs came the material, which was cDNA or gDNA.

This CDR3 contains 12 residues. Deletions cut 4 bases from V and 14 bases from J, with 12 bases between. Germline V gene sequence: CDR1 MDHEN, CDR2 SYDVKM. Measured with immunoSEQ multiplex PCR; TCRdb has only the in-frame clones, and not every one. Of about 100,000 clones listed, roughly 88% are singletons. The source of this sequence is a human donor in a cohort sampled during active COVID-19. The material sequenced was peripheral blood. This chain links TRBV28 with TRBJ1-6, with no clear D. The CDR3 spells CASSSGSGTLHF. CDR3 nucleotide sequence: TGTGCCAGCAGTTCCGGGAGTGGGACCCTCCACTTT.